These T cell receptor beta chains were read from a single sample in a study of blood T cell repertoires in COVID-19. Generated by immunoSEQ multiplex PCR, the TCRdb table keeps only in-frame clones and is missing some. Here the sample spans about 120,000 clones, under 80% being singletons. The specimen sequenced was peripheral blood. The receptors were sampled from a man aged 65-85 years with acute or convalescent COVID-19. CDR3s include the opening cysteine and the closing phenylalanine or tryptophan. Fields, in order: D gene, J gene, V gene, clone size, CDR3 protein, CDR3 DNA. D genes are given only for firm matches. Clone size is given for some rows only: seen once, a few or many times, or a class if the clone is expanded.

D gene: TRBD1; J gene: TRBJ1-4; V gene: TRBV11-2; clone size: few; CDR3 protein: CASSTGTGGSFEKLFF; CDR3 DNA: TGTGCCAGCAGCACCGGGACAGGGGGCAGTTTTGAAAAACTGTTTTTT
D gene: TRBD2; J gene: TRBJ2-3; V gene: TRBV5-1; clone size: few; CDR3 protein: CASSGLAGGPTDTQYF; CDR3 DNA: TGCGCCAGCAGCGGGCTAGCGGGGGGGCCTACAGATACGCAGTATTTT
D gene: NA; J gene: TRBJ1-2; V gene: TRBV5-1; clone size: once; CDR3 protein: CASSLAGTPGGGGYTF; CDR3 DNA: TGCGCCAGCAGCTTGGCCGGGACGCCGGGGGGAGGTGGCTACACCTTC
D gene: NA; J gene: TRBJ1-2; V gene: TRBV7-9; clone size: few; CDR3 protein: CASSPPRTRPDYGYTF; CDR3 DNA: TGTGCCAGCAGCCCACCGCGGACTCGCCCCGACTATGGCTACACCTTC
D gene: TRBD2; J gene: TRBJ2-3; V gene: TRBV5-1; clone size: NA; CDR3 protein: CASSPGTSGGAIDTQYF; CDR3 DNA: TGCGCCAGCAGCCCTGGGACTAGCGGGGGGGCAATAGATACGCAGTATTTT
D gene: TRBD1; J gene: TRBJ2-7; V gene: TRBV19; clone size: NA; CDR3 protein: CASSMRQGDPYEQYF; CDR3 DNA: TGTGCCAGTAGTATGAGGCAGGGGGACCCCTACGAGCAGTACTTC
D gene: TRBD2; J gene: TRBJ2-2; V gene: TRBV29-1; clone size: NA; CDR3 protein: CSAGTSSNTGELFF; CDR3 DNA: TGCAGCGCCGGGACTAGCTCTAACACCGGGGAGCTGTTTTTT
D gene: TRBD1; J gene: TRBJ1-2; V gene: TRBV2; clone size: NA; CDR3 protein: CASTLTGTAFYGYTF; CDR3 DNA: TGTGCCAGCACCCTCACCGGGACAGCCTTCTATGGCTACACCTTC
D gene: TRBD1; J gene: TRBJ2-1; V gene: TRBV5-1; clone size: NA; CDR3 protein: CASSFAQGVNEQFF; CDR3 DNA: TGCGCCAGCAGCTTCGCCCAGGGGGTCAATGAGCAGTTCTTC
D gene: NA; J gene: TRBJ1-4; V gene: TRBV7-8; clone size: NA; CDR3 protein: CASRGGGGGQLFF; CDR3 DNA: TGTGCCAGCAGGGGCGGAGGGGGGGGCCAACTGTTTTTT
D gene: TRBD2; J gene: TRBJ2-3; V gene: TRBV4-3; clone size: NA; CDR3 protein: CASSQTGTSGTKDTQYF; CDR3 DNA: TGCGCCAGCAGCCAAACCGGGACTAGCGGAACCAAAGATACGCAGTATTTT
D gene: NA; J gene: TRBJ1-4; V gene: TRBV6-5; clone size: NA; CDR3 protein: CASSYSEGTNEKLFF; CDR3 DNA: TGTGCCAGCAGTTACTCAGAGGGAACTAATGAAAAACTGTTTTTT
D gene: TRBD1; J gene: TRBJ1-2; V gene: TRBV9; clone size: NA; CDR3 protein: CASSDPTGGADYGYTF; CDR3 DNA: TGTGCCAGCAGCGACCCGACAGGGGGCGCTGACTATGGCTACACCTTC
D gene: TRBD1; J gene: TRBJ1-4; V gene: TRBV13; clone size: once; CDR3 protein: CASSSKTGGPEKLFF; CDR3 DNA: TGTGCCAGCAGCTCAAAGACAGGGGGCCCTGAAAAACTGTTTTTT
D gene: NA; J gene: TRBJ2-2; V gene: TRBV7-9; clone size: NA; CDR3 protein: CASSQGIPGELFF; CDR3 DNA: TGTGCCAGCAGCCAGGGGATCCCCGGGGAGCTGTTTTTT
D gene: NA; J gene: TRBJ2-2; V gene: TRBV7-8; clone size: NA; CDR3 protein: CASSGWGANTGELFF; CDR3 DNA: TGTGCCAGCAGCGGTTGGGGAGCGAACACCGGGGAGCTGTTTTTT
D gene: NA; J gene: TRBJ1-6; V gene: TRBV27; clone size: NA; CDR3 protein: CASSLSGYSYNSPLHF; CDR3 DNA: TGTGCCAGCAGTTTGTCCGGGTACTCCTATAATTCACCCCTCCACTTT
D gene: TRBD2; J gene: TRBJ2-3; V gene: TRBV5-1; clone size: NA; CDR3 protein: CASSSTFSGGKTDTQYF; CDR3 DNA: TGCGCCAGCAGCTCCACGTTTAGCGGGGGGAAGACAGATACGCAGTATTTT
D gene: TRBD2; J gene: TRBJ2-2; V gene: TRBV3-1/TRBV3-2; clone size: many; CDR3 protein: CASAYGGARTGELFF; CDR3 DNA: TGTGCCAGCGCCTACGGGGGGGCAAGAACCGGGGAGCTGTTTTTT
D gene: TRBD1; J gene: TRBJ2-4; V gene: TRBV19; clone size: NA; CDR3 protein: CASSAQGAKNIQYF; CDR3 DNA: TGTGCCAGTAGTGCACAGGGGGCCAAAAACATTCAGTACTTC
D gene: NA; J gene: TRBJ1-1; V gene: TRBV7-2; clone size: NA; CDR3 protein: CASSLGRLTEAFF; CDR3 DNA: TGTGCCAGCAGCTTGGGGAGACTCACTGAAGCTTTCTTT
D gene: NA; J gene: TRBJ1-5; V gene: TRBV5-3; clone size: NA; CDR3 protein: CARSLGARSNSNQPQHF; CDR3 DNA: TGTGCCAGAAGCTTGGGGGCCAGATCTAATAGCAATCAGCCCCAGCATTTT
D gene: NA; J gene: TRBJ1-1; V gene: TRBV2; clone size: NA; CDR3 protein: CASRGGGNTEAFF; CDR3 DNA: TGTGCCAGCAGGGGGGGAGGGAACACTGAAGCTTTCTTT
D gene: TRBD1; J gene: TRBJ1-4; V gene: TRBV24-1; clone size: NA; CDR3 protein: CATSESSGGLNEKLFF; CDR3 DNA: TGTGCCACCAGTGAAAGTTCAGGGGGCCTTAATGAAAAACTGTTTTTT
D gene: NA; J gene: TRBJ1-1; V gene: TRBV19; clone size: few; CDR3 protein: CASRRMGGTEAFF; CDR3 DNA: TGTGCCAGTAGAAGAATGGGGGGCACTGAAGCTTTCTTT
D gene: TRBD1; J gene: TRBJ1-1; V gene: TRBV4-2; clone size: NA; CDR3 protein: CASSRDRLNTEAFF; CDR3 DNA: TGTGCCAGCAGCCGGGACAGGCTGAACACTGAAGCTTTCTTT
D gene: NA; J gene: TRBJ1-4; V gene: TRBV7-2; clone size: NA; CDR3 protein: CASSSHLGGGGEKLFF; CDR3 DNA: TGTGCCAGCAGCTCACACCTCGGGGGGGGAGGGGAAAAACTGTTTTTT
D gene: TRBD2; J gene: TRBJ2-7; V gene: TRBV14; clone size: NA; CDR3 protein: CASSLLAGGREQYF; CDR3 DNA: TGTGCCAGCAGCCTACTAGCGGGGGGCCGCGAGCAGTACTTC
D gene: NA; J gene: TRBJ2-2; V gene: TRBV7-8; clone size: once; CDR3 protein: CASSLEGTGLNSNTGELFF; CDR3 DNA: TGTGCCAGCAGCCTAGAGGGAACGGGACTTAACTCGAACACCGGGGAGCTGTTTTTT
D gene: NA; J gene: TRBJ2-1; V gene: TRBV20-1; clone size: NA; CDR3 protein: CSASVQGPYNEQFF; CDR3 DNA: TGCAGTGCTAGTGTACAGGGACCCTACAATGAGCAGTTCTTC
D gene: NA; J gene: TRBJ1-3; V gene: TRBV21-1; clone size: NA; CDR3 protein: CASSKGRDYSGNTIYF; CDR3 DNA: TGTGCCAGCAGCAAAGGGCGGGACTACTCTGGAAACACCATATATTTT
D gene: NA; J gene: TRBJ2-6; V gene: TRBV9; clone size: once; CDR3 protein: CASSTRESGANVLTF; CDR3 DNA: TGTGCCAGCAGCACCAGGGAATCTGGGGCCAACGTCCTGACTTTC
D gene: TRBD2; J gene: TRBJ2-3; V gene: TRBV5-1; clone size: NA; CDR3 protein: CASSLGDRGVETTQYF; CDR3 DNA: TGCGCCAGCAGCTTAGGGGACCGGGGGGTAGAGACCACGCAGTATTTT
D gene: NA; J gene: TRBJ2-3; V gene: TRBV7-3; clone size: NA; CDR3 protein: CASSLLGLSTDTQYF; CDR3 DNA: TGTGCCAGCAGCTTACTAGGACTTAGCACAGATACGCAGTATTTT
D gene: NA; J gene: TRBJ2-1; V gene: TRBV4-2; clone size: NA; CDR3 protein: CASSQDGDTLYNEQFF; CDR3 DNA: TGTGCCAGCAGCCAAGACGGGGACACCCTTTACAATGAGCAGTTCTTC
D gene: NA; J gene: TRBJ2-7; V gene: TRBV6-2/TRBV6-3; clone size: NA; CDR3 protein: CASSWAEPYEQYF; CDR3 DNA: TGTGCCAGCAGCTGGGCCGAACCCTACGAGCAGTACTTC
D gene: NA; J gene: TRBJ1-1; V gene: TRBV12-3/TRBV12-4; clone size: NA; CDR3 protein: CASSSGIGAFF; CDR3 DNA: TGTGCCAGCAGTTCGGGGATTGGAGCTTTCTTT
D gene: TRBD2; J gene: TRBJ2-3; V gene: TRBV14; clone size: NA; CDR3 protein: CARDLAGGASRSYF; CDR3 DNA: TGTGCCAGGGACCTAGCCGGGGGGGCCTCAAGGTCATATTTT
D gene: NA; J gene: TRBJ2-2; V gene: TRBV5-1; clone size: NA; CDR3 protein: CASSRMGVTTGELFF; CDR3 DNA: TGCGCCAGCAGCCGTATGGGCGTTACTACCGGGGAGCTGTTTTTT
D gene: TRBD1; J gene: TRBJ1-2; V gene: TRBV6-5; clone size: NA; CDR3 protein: CASRSTGPDYGYTF; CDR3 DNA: TGTGCCAGCAGGTCGACAGGGCCAGACTATGGCTACACCTTC
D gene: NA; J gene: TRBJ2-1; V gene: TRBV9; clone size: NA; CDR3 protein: CASSPAARHSNEQFF; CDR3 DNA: TGTGCCAGCAGCCCAGCGGCCCGGCATAGTAATGAGCAGTTCTTC
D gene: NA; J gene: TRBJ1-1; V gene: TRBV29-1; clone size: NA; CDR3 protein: CSVAEGTNTEAFF; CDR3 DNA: TGCAGCGTTGCGGAGGGGACTAACACTGAAGCTTTCTTT
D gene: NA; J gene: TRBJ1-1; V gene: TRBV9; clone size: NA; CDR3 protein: CASSATSGVGANTEAFF; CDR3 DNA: TGTGCCAGCAGCGCAACATCCGGGGTGGGAGCGAACACTGAAGCTTTCTTT
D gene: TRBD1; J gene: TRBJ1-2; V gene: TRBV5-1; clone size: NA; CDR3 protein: CASGSDRAANYGYTF; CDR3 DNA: TGCGCCAGCGGATCCGACAGGGCCGCAAACTATGGCTACACCTTC
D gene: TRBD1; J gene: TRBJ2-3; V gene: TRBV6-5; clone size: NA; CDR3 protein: CASSRQGDVADTQYF; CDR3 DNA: TGTGCCAGCAGTCGACAGGGGGATGTTGCAGATACGCAGTATTTT
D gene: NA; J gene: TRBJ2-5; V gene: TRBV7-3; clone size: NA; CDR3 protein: CASSPQVSETQYF; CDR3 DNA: TGTGCCAGCAGCCCACAGGTCTCGGAGACCCAGTACTTC
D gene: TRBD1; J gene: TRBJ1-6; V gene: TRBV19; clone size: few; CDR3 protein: CASSTPGQGSPLHF; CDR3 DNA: TGTGCCAGTAGTACACCGGGACAGGGTTCACCCCTCCACTTT
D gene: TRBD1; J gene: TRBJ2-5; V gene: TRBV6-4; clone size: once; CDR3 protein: CASITKDRGLQETQYF; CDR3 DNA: TGTGCCAGCATTACCAAGGACAGGGGGCTGCAAGAGACCCAGTACTTC
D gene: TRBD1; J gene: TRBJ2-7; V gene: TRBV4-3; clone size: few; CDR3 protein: CASSRSGDRGNEQYF; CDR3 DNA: TGCGCCAGCAGCCGCTCCGGGGACAGGGGTAACGAGCAGTACTTC
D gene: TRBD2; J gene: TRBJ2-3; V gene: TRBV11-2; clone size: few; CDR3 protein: CASSLGLAGVDTQYF; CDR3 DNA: TGTGCCAGCAGCTTGGGACTAGCGGGGGTGGATACGCAGTATTTT
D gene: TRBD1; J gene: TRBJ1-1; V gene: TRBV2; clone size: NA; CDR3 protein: CASGRDRNTEAFF; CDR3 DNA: TGTGCCAGCGGCCGGGACAGAAACACTGAAGCTTTCTTT
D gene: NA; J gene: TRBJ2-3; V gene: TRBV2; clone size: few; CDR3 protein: CASTLGLRDTQYF; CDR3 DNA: TGTGCCAGCACCCTGGGCCTTCGAGATACGCAGTATTTT
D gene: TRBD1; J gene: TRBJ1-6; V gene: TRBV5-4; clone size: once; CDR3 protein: CASSLGTGDSPLHF; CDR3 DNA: TGTGCCAGCAGCTTGGGGACAGGGGATTCACCCCTCCACTTT
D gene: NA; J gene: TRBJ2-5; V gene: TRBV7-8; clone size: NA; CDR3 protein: CASSLGQETQYF; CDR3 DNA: TGTGCCAGCAGCTTAGGGCAGGAGACCCAGTACTTC
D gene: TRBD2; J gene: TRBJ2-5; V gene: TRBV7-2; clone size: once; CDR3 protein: CASRPGLAGPNRETQYF; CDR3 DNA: TGTGCCAGCAGGCCCGGGCTAGCGGGGCCCAATCGGGAGACCCAGTACTTC